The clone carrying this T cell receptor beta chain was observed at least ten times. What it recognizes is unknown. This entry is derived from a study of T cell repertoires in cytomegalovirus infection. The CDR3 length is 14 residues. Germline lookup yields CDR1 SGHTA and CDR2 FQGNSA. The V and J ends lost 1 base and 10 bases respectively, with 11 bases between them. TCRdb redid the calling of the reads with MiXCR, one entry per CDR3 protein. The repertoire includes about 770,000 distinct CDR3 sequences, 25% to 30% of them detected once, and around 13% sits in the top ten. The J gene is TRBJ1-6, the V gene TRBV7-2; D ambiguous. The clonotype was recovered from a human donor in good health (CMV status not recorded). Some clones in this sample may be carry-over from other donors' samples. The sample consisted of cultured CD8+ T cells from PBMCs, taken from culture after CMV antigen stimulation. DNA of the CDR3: TGTGCCAGCAGCTTAGAGGTGCCGGGATCACCCCTCCACTTT. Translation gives CASSLEVPGSPLHF.